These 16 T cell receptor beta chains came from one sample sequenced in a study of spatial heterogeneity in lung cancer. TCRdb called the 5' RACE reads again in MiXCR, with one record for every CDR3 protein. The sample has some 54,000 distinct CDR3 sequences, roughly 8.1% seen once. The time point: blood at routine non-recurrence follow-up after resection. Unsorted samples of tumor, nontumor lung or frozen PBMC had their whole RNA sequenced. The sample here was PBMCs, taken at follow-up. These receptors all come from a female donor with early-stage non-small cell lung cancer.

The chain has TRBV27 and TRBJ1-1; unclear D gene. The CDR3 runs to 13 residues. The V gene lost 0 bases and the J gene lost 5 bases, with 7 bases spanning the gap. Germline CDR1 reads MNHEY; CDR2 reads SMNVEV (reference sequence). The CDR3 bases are TGTGCCAGCAGTTTATCTGGGGTTACTGAAGCTTTCTTT. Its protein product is CASSLSGVTEAFF.

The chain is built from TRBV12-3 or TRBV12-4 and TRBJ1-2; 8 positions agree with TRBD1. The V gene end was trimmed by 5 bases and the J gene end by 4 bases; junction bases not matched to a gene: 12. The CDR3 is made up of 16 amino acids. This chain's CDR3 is CASSPPDRVPSYGYTF. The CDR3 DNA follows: TGTGCCAGCAGTCCACCGGACAGGGTACCCTCCTATGGCTACACCTTC.

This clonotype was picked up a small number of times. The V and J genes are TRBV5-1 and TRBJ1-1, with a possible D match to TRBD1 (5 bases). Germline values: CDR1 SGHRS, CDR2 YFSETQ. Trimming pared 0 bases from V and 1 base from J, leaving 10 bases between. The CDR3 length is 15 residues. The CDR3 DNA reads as TGCGCCAGCAGCTTGGAGGCAGGACAGAACACTGAAGCTTTCTTT. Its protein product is CASSLEAGQNTEAFF.

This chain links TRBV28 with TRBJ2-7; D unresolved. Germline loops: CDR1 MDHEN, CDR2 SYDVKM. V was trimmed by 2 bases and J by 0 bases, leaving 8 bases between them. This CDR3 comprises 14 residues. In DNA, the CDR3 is TGTGCCAGCAGTTTACCCGACGTCTCCTACGAGCAGTACTTC. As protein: CASSLPDVSYEQYF.

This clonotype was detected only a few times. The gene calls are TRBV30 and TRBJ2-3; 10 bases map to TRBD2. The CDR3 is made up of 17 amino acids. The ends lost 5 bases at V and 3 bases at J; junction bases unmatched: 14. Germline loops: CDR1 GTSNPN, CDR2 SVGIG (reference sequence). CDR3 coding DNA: TGTGCCTGGCAGCGGGGGGGCCAATATCGAGGGACAGATACGCAGTATTTT. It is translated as CAWQRGGQYRGTDTQYF. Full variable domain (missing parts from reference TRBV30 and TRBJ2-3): SQTIHQWPATLVQPVGSPLSLECTVEGTSNPNLYWYRQAAGRGLQLLFYSVGIGQISSEVPQNLSASRPQDRQFILSSKKLLLSDSGFYLCAWQRGGQYRGTDTQYFGPGTRLTVL.

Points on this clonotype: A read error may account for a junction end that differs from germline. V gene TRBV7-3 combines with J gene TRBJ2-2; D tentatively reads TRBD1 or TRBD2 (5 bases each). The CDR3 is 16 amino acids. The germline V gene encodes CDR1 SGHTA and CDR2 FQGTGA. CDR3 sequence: CASSLTGTLPAGELFF. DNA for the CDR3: TGTGCCAGCAGCCTAACCGGGACCCTACCGGCCGGGGAGCTGTTTTTT.

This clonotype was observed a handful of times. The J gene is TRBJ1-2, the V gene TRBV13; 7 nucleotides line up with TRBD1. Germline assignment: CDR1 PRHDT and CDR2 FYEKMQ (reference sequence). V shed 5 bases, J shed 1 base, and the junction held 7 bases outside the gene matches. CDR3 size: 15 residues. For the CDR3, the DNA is TGTGCCAGCAGCCCTCAAACAGGGGTTAACTATGGCTACACCTTC. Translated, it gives CASSPQTGVNYGYTF.

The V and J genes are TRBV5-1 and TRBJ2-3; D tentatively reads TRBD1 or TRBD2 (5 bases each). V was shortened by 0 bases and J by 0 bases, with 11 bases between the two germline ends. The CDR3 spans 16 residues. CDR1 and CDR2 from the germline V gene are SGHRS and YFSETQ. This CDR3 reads CASSLDRGYSTDTQYF. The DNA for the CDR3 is TGCGCCAGCAGCTTGGATCGGGGCTATAGCACAGATACGCAGTATTTT.

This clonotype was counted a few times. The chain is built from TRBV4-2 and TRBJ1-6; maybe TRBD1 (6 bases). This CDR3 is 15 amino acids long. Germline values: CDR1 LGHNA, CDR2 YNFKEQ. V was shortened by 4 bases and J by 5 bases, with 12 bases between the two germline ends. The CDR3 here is CASSPGVVNNSPLHF. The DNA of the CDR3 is TGTGCCAGCAGCCCAGGGGTAGTTAATAATTCACCCCTCCACTTT.

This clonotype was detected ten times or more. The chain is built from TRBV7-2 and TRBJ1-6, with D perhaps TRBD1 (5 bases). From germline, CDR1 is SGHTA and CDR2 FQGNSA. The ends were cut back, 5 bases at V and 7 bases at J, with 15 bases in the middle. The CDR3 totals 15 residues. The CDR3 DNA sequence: TGTGCCAGCAGCCTGGGGGGACCAGGGAATTCACCCCTCCACTTT. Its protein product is CASSLGGPGNSPLHF.

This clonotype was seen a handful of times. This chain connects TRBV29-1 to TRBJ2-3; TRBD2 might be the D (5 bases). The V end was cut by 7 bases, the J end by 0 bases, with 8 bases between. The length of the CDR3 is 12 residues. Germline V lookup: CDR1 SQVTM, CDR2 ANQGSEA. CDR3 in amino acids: CSARGSTDTQYF. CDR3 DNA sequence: TGCAGCGCCCGAGGGAGCACAGATACGCAGTATTTT.

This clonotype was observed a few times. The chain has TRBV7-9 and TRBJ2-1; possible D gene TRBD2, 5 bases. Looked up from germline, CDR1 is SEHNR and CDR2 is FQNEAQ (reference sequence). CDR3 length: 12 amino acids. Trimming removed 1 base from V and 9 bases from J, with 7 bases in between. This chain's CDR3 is CASSLVATEQFF. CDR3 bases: TGTGCCAGCAGCTTAGTAGCGACTGAGCAGTTCTTC.

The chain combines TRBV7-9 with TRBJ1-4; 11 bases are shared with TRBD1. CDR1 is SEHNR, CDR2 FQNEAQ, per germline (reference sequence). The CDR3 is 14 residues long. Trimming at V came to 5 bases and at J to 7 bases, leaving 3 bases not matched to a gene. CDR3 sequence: CASSRTGGLEKLFF. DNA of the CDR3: TGTGCCAGCAGCAGGACAGGGGGCCTTGAAAAACTGTTTTTT. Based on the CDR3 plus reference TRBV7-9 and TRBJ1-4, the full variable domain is DTGVSQNPRHKITKRGQNVTFRCDPISEHNRLYWYRQTLGQGPEFLTYFQNEAQLEKSRLLSDRFSAERPKGSFSTLEIQRTEQGDSAMYLCASSRTGGLEKLFFGSGTQLSVL.

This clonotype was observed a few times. CDR3 DNA sequence: TGTGCCAGCGCCCCACAGGGGGGGGCCAATGAGCAGTTCTTC. This gives the protein CASAPQGGANEQFF. The V gene is TRBV2, the J gene TRBJ2-1, with D perhaps matching TRBD1 (8 bases). The CDR3 length is 14 residues. The V end lost 8 bases, the J end lost 6 bases, and 17 bases lay between the germline ends. From germline, CDR1 is SNHLY and CDR2 FYNNEI.

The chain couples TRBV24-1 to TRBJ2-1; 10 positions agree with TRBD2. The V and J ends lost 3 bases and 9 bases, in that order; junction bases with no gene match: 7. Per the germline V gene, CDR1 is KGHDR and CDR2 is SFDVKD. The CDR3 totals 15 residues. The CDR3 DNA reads TGTGCCACCAGTGATCCCACTAGCGGGGACGGTGAGCAGTTCTTC. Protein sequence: CATSDPTSGDGEQFF.

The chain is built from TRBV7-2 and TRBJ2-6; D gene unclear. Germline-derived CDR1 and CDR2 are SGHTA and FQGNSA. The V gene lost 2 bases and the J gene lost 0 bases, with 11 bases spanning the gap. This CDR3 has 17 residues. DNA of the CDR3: TGTGCCAGCAGCTTAAGGGCGGATAACTCTGGGGCCAACGTCCTGACTTTC. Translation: CASSLRADNSGANVLTF.